These 18 T cell receptor beta chains share one sample of origin, sequenced in a study of T-cell reconstitution after alpha-beta-depleted transplantation in children. Unique molecular identifiers were incorporated into the prepared TCRbeta library. From the PCR reads, TCRdb called clonotypes with MiXCR, one entry per CDR3 protein. The table lists approximately 400,000 distinct CDR3 sequences, roughly 11% of them singletons. Sequencing used PBMCs from the stem cell graft donor, obtained from the stem cell graft. Receptors were obtained from a human donor who donated a stem cell graft to a child with acute myeloid leukemia.

This clonotype showed up many times. The chain has TRBV24-1 and TRBJ2-2; 7 bases fit TRBD1. The CDR3 runs to 15 residues. V gave up 3 bases and J gave up 1 base; unmatched junction bases: 1. CDR1 and CDR2 from the germline V gene are KGHDR and SFDVKD. The CDR3 loop reads CATSDRQGNTGELFF. DNA for the CDR3: TGTGCCACCAGTGATAGACAGGGGAACACCGGGGAGCTGTTTTTT.

To note about this clonotype: This could be a read error, since a much larger clone is one nucleotide away. The chain links TRBV5-1 to TRBJ2-1, with TRBD2 identical over 9 bases. There are 15 residues in the CDR3. With 4 bases clipped from V and 8 bases from J, the junction kept 10 bases outside the gene matches. Germline CDR1 SGHRS, CDR2 YFSETQ. CDR3 region: CASSEDGGRAYEQFF. As DNA, the CDR3 is TGCGCCAGCAGCGAGGATGGCGGGAGGGCCTATGAGCAGTTCTTC.

The V call is TRBV10-3, the J call TRBJ2-7; TRBD2 is a possible D gene (5 bases). There are 14 residues in the CDR3. Trimming shortened V by 0 bases and J by 2 bases, and 8 bases separated the two germline ends. The germline V gene encodes CDR1 ENHRY and CDR2 SYGVKD. This CDR3 is CAISESGLAYEQYV. The CDR3 nucleotides read TGTGCCATCAGTGAGTCCGGACTGGCCTACGAGCAGTACGTC.

In this sample, this clonotype turned up a few times. V usage is TRBV10-3 and J usage is TRBJ1-4; 8 nucleotides line up with TRBD1. Per germline, CDR1 ENHRY and CDR2 SYGVKD. V lost 6 bases to trimming and J lost 8 bases; unmatched junction nucleotides: 14. The CDR3 contains 16 residues. CDR3 in amino acids: CAIRPDREGGKEKLFF. Written as DNA, the CDR3 is TGTGCCATCAGACCGGACAGGGAGGGGGGAAAAGAAAAACTGTTTTTT.

This clonotype has at least ten counts. The genes are TRBV10-3 and TRBJ2-3; tentative D call: TRBD2 (5 bases). Germline V lookup: CDR1 ENHRY, CDR2 SYGVKD. The CDR3 loop spans 13 amino acids. V shed 6 bases and J shed 2 bases, with 9 bases lying between them. CDR3 sequence (DNA): TGTGCCATCAGGGACTCTCTCACAGATACGCAGTATTTT. Translated, it gives CAIRDSLTDTQYF.

This clonotype was recorded at least ten times. This chain uses TRBV9 with TRBJ2-1, with 12 bases fitting TRBD2. The V gene's germline CDR1 is SGDLS and CDR2 YYNGEE. V lost 3 bases, J lost 7 bases, and 8 bases stayed unmatched. The CDR3 sequence is 16 residues long. CDR3 nucleotides: TGTGCCAGCAGCGGCCGACTAGCGGGAGTGGGAAATGAGCAGTTCTTC. Residues: CASSGRLAGVGNEQFF.

This clonotype was seen only a few times. V usage is TRBV4-3 and J usage is TRBJ2-1; D is perhaps TRBD2 (5 bases). Germline-derived CDR1 and CDR2 are LGHNA and YSLEER. The CDR3 extends over 17 amino acids. Trimming took 0 bases from V and 4 from J, leaving 16 bases between them. The CDR3 DNA is TGCGCCAGCAGCCAAGATATCCCGGGATTAGGGTACAATGAGCAGTTCTTC. As protein: CASSQDIPGLGYNEQFF.

On this clonotype: The junction shows a germline mismatch at one end, possibly a read error. The chain has TRBV18 and TRBJ2-2, with D hard to call. The CDR3 length is 16 residues. CDR1 and CDR2 (germline): KGHSH, LQKENI. CDR3 DNA: TGTGCCAGCTCCCCACGGGCCTTGGGTGACACCGGGGAGCTGTTTTTT. It specifies CASSPRALGDTGELFF.

This clonotype was detected a few times. V and J are TRBV20-1 and TRBJ2-3; tentatively, D is TRBD1 or TRBD2 (5 bases each). The CDR3 is made up of 13 amino acids. Germline CDR1 is DFQATT and CDR2 is SNEGSKA (reference sequence). V dropped 1 base and J dropped 5 bases, with 10 bases sitting between them. The CDR3 is CSARALGEDTQYF. The CDR3 DNA sequence: TGCAGTGCTAGAGCCCTGGGGGAAGATACGCAGTATTTT.

A few counts support this clonotype. J is TRBJ2-7 and V is TRBV20-1, with 9 bases that match TRBD1. The CDR3 extends over 13 amino acids. The J segment lost 4 bases and the V segment lost 5 bases, leaving 6 bases of the junction unmatched. The germline gives CDR1 DFQATT, CDR2 SNEGSKA (reference sequence). CDR3 in amino acids: CSARTGGLYEQYF. DNA for the CDR3: TGCAGTGCTCGTACAGGGGGCCTTTACGAGCAGTACTTC.

This clonotype has just a few counts. The rearrangement links TRBV6-2 or TRBV6-3 to TRBJ2-4; 13 bases match TRBD2. The CDR3 totals 15 residues. Per germline, CDR1 MNHEY and CDR2 SVGEGT. The V gene end was trimmed by 8 bases and the J gene end by 1 base; junction bases not matched to a gene: 2. This chain's CDR3 is CASGLAGVAKNIQYF. DNA for the CDR3: TGTGCCAGCGGACTAGCGGGAGTGGCCAAAAACATTCAGTACTTC.

The rearrangement links TRBV2 to TRBJ2-1; no clear D gene. Trimming took off 3 bases at V and 8 bases at J, with 11 bases between the two ends. CDR3 length: 13 amino acids. The germline gives CDR1 SNHLY, CDR2 FYNNEI. DNA for the CDR3: TGTGCCAGCAGTGATACGAGCGACTATGAGCAGTTCTTC. The encoded protein is CASSDTSDYEQFF.

The rearrangement links TRBV6-5 to TRBJ1-3, with D tentatively TRBD1 (5 bases). This CDR3 has 15 amino acids. Germline V CDR1 and CDR2: MNHEY, SVGAGI. The germline V and J ends were trimmed by 0 bases and 4 bases, with 10 bases remaining between them. CDR3 amino acids: CASSYSVQGGNTIYF. CDR3 DNA: TGTGCCAGCAGTTACTCGGTTCAGGGAGGAAACACCATATATTTT.

This clonotype showed up just a few times. The chain has TRBV4-1 and TRBJ2-7; a possible D gene is TRBD2 (5 bases). V gave up 0 bases and J gave up 1 base, with 16 bases separating them. Germline CDR1 and CDR2: MGHRA and YSYEKL. The CDR3 runs to 17 residues. Here the CDR3 reads CASSQDLMGAQSYEQYF. The CDR3, as DNA: TGCGCCAGCAGCCAAGATCTTATGGGAGCTCAATCCTACGAGCAGTACTTC.

This clonotype was counted only a few times. CDR3 sequence reads: CATSAGAGSYNEQFF. CDR3 bases: TGTGCCACCAGTGCCGGGGCCGGCTCCTACAATGAGCAGTTCTTC. The J gene is TRBJ2-1, the V gene TRBV24-1; D may be TRBD1 or TRBD2 (5 bases each). V lost 5 bases, J lost 0 bases, and 10 bases lay in between. The CDR3 has 15 residues. Per germline, CDR1 KGHDR and CDR2 SFDVKD.

V and J are TRBV27 and TRBJ2-2; 8 bases agree with TRBD1. The J segment lost 7 bases and the V segment lost 7 bases, leaving 8 bases of the junction unmatched. The germline CDR1 and CDR2 sequences are MNHEY and SMNVEV (reference sequence). There are 14 residues in the CDR3. CDR3 in DNA: TGTGCCAGCAATCACAGGGGGGAGGACGGGGAGCTGTTTTTT. Translated, it gives CASNHRGEDGELFF.

This clonotype was seen a few times. The chain is built from TRBV20-1 and TRBJ2-2; 10 positions agree with TRBD1. The CDR3 consists of 14 residues. The germline V gene encodes CDR1 DFQATT and CDR2 SNEGSKA (reference sequence). CDR3 in amino acids: CSVRPGTGAGELFF. The CDR3 coding sequence is TGCAGCGTACGACCCGGGACAGGGGCCGGGGAGCTGTTTTTT.

The CDR3 nucleotides are TGTGCCAGCAGCTTGTTCCTAGCCGACCAAGAGACCCAGTACTTC. Its translation is CASSLFLADQETQYF. The genes are TRBV5-6 and TRBJ2-5, with D possibly TRBD2 on 5 matching bases. Germline assignment: CDR1 SGHDT and CDR2 YYEEEE. This CDR3 comprises 15 residues. Trimming took 1 base from V and 0 from J, leaving 10 bases between them. The variable domain in full, completed from reference TRBV5-6 and TRBJ2-5, reads DAGVTQSPTHLIKTRGQQVTLRCSPKSGHDTVSWYQQALGQGPQFIFQYYEEEERQRGNFPDRFSGHQFPNYSSELNVNALLLGDSALYLCASSLFLADQETQYFGPGTRLLVL.